This passage covers 30 T cell receptor beta chains from one sample sequenced in a study of Graves' ophthalmopathy and Graves' hyperthyroidism. RNA transcripts provided the template for amplifying TCR beta CDR3 regions. HTBI primers primed a first-round RT-PCR, and a second-round multiplex PCR followed. TCRdb independently ran MiXCR on the multiplex PCR reads; one entry per CDR3 protein. This sample has 660,000 or so distinct CDR3 sequences, with under 50% found just once. Sequences were obtained from peripheral blood. Receptors originate from an adult man with Graves' ophthalmopathy.

The rearrangement joins TRBV10-3 to TRBJ1-2, with D maybe TRBD1 (6 bases). Germline assignment: CDR1 ENHRY and CDR2 SYGVKD. The CDR3 sequence is 11 residues long. Trimming took 10 bases from V and 6 from J, leaving 12 bases between them. The CDR3 sequence: CATLRGHGYTF. CDR3 nucleotide sequence: TGTGCCACACTCAGGGGCCATGGCTACACCTTC.

This clonotype was picked up many times. The genes are TRBV7-9 and TRBJ1-1, with D unresolved. Germline values: CDR1 SEHNR, CDR2 FQNEAQ (reference sequence). This CDR3 is 14 amino acids long. Trimming shortened V by 5 bases and J by 1 base, and 11 bases separated the two germline ends. The CDR3 DNA reads TGTGCCAGCAGCCTGACGGGCAAGAACACTGAAGCTTTCTTT. Protein product: CASSLTGKNTEAFF.

This clonotype came up many times. The chain couples TRBV5-6 to TRBJ1-2; no firm D call. CDR1 is SGHDT and CDR2 is YYEEEE in the germline V gene. With 3 bases removed from V and 0 bases from J, the gap between germline ends came to 9 bases. The CDR3 extends over 14 amino acids. CDR3 in DNA: TGTGCCAGCAGCTCAGGTGTAGCTAACTATGGCTACACCTTC. Translating gives CASSSGVANYGYTF.

This clonotype was seen more than once but under ten times. The chain combines TRBV27 with TRBJ1-5; no reliable D call. Germline V gene lookup returns CDR1 MNHEY and CDR2 SMNVEV (reference sequence). The CDR3 sequence is 13 residues long. V shed 5 bases and J shed 3 bases, with 8 bases lying between them. The DNA of the CDR3 is TGTGCCAGCAGTGGACGGATCAATCAGCCCCAGCATTTT. Its translation: CASSGRINQPQHF.

The CDR3 here is CSERDRLSNQPQHF. DNA for the CDR3: TGCAGCGAACGGGACAGACTTAGCAATCAGCCCCAGCATTTT. The gene calls are TRBV29-1 and TRBJ1-5; 7 positions match TRBD1. The germline gives CDR1 SQVTM, CDR2 ANQGSEA. This CDR3 has 14 amino acids. The trim removed 7 bases at V and 0 bases at J, leaving 6 bases unmatched.

The chain carries TRBV2 and TRBJ1-6; 7 positions match TRBD1. The germline V gene has CDR1 SNHLY and CDR2 FYNNEI. The length of the CDR3 is 16 residues. The V segment lost 5 bases and the J segment 3 bases; nucleotides outside the gene matches: 7. This CDR3 is CASSLFPGGYNSPLHF. CDR3 nucleotides: TGTGCCAGCAGTTTATTTCCAGGGGGCTATAATTCACCCCTCCACTTT. The variable domain in full, completed from reference TRBV2 and TRBJ1-6, reads EPEVTQTPSHQVTQMGQEVILRCVPISNHLYFYWYRQILGQKVEFLVSFYNNEISEKSEIFDDQFSVERPDGSNFTLKIRSTKLEDSAMYFCASSLFPGGYNSPLHFGNGTRLTVT.

Details on this clonotype: This may be a read error: a much more frequent sequence differs by one nucleotide. The J gene is TRBJ2-5, the V gene TRBV5-1; D not resolved. Deletions cut 2 bases from V and 5 bases from J, with 13 bases between. This CDR3 region has 14 residues. The germline gives CDR1 SGHRS, CDR2 YFSETQ. The CDR3 loop is CASSLRSWHETQYF. CDR3 nucleotides: TGCGCCAGCAGCTTACGCTCCTGGCACGAGACCCAGTACTTC.

The chain recombines TRBV6-5 with TRBJ2-2, with D possibly being TRBD2 (5 bases). Trimming removed 8 bases from V and 4 bases from J, with 8 bases in between. This CDR3 is 12 amino acids long. CDR1 is MNHEY, CDR2 SVGAGI, per germline. CDR3 sequence: CASERITGELFF. CDR3 nucleotide sequence: TGTGCCAGCGAGCGGATCACCGGGGAGCTGTTTTTT.

This chain connects TRBV19 to TRBJ2-5, with 7 bases aligning to TRBD1. The germline CDR1 and CDR2 sequences are LNHDA and SQIVND (reference sequence). This CDR3 has 14 residues. Trimming took 11 bases from V and 11 from J; bases not matched to a gene: 20. CDR3 nucleotides: TGTGCCTGGAGTGTGCCACTAGGGGGCAGGGAGCAGTACTTC. This codes for CAWSVPLGGREQYF.

This clonotype was detected ten times or more. The CDR3, as DNA: TGTGCCAGTAGTAATTGGGGATCAGGGGACTATGGCTACACCTTC. This gives the protein CASSNWGSGDYGYTF. The chain uses TRBV19 and TRBJ1-2, with a possible D match to TRBD1 (6 bases). The ends were cut back, 4 bases at V and 3 bases at J, with 15 bases in the middle. The CDR3 loop spans 15 amino acids. Germline CDR1 reads LNHDA; CDR2 reads SQIVND (reference sequence).

This clonotype was detected only a few times. The V call is TRBV10-3, the J call TRBJ2-7; 14 bases line up with TRBD2. This CDR3 has 19 amino acids. With 10 bases clipped from V and 1 base from J, the junction kept 18 bases outside the gene matches. From germline, CDR1 is ENHRY and CDR2 SYGVKD. The CDR3 here is CASSPLPGGTSGSSYEQYF. CDR3 DNA: TGTGCCAGCAGCCCCCTTCCGGGCGGGACTAGCGGGAGTTCCTACGAGCAGTACTTC.

This clonotype was seen repeatedly, ten times or more. The chain carries TRBV25-1 and TRBJ1-2; the D gene is possibly TRBD1 (5 bases). V lost 10 bases to trimming and J lost 1 base, with 13 bases between them. The CDR3 totals 13 residues. Germline V CDR1 and CDR2: MGHDK, SYGVNS. CDR3 nucleotide sequence: TGTGCCATCGGCCCCGACAGTAACTATGGCTACACCTTC. Its translation is CAIGPDSNYGYTF.

As concerns this clonotype: This may be a read error, as it is one base from a much larger clone. The chain has TRBV10-3 and TRBJ2-6; no firm D call. The germline V gene has CDR1 ENHRY and CDR2 SYGVKD. This CDR3 contains 17 residues. The CDR3 loop is CASSYSGPSSGANVLTF. In DNA form, the CDR3 reads TGTGCCAGCAGTTACTCGGGCCCAAGCTCTGGGGCCAACGTCCTGACTTTC.

The chain combines TRBV5-6 with TRBJ2-6, with 9 positions matching TRBD1. The J segment lost 0 bases and the V segment lost 9 bases, leaving 4 bases of the junction unmatched. CDR3 length equals 15 residues. Germline CDR1 SGHDT, CDR2 YYEEEE. The CDR3 protein is CATGQGPSGANVLTF. As DNA, the CDR3 is TGTGCCACGGGACAGGGCCCCTCTGGGGCCAACGTCCTGACTTTC.

This clonotype came up a few times. The DNA of the CDR3 is TGTGCCAGCAGTGAAGCTCAAACAGGCCCGTACCAAGAGACCCAGTACTTC. It is translated as CASSEAQTGPYQETQYF. This chain connects TRBV2 to TRBJ2-5, with a possible D match to TRBD1 (5 bases). The CDR3 length is 17 residues. The germline gives CDR1 SNHLY, CDR2 FYNNEI. V lost 0 bases, J lost 0 bases, and 14 bases lay in between. The whole variable domain, remainder taken from reference TRBV2 and TRBJ2-5, is EPEVTQTPSHQVTQMGQEVILRCVPISNHLYFYWYRQILGQKVEFLVSFYNNEISEKSEIFDDQFSVERPDGSNFTLKIRSTKLEDSAMYFCASSEAQTGPYQETQYFGPGTRLLVL.

The chain couples TRBV19 to TRBJ2-6, with no clear D. Between the trimmed V and J ends, which lost 11 bases and 4 bases, there was a span of 21 bases. This CDR3 spans 16 amino acids. Germline V gene data show CDR1 as LNHDA and CDR2 as SQIVND (reference sequence). This CDR3 reads CAWSVSFGSGANVLTF. For the CDR3, the DNA is TGTGCCTGGAGTGTATCGTTTGGGTCCGGGGCCAACGTCCTGACTTTC.

This clonotype appeared a few times. The chain employs TRBV11-2 and TRBJ1-4; the D is unclear. Germline CDR1 SGHAT, CDR2 FQNNGV. This CDR3 region has 15 residues. V lost 5 bases and J lost 3, with 13 bases in between. The CDR3 sequence is CASSRRGMANEKLFF. The CDR3 nucleotides are TGTGCCAGCAGCCGCCGAGGAATGGCTAATGAAAAACTGTTTTTT.

The table lists this clonotype with a count of one. The chain has TRBV11-2 and TRBJ2-3, with TRBD2 as a possible D gene (5 bases). This CDR3 region has 15 residues. Trimming left V 3 bases short and J 6 bases short, with 16 bases between. Germline CDR1 is SGHAT and CDR2 is FQNNGV. The DNA of the CDR3 is TGTGCCAGCAGCTTGTCGGCTAGCCTTTCTGATACGCAGTATTTT. Its protein product is CASSLSASLSDTQYF.

This clonotype showed up just a few times. The V call is TRBV3-1, the J call TRBJ2-7; D unresolved. CDR1 and CDR2 (germline): LGHDT, YNNKEL (reference sequence). The length of the CDR3 is 14 residues. The ends were cut back, 4 bases at V and 2 bases at J, with 12 bases in the middle. CDR3 DNA: TGTGCCAGCAGCCCTGGACGCCATCCCTACGAGCAGTACTTC. Protein sequence: CASSPGRHPYEQYF.

The chain uses TRBV10-3 and TRBJ2-1; a weak D match, TRBD2 (6 bases). V lost 10 bases to trimming and J lost 9 bases, with 22 bases between them. CDR3 length equals 14 residues. Germline-derived CDR1 and CDR2 are ENHRY and SYGVKD. This CDR3 is CATLGRAGFGEQFF. The CDR3 DNA is TGTGCCACCCTTGGCAGGGCGGGATTTGGTGAGCAGTTCTTC.

The rearrangement links TRBV20-1 to TRBJ1-2; TRBD1 agrees at 7 bases. The CDR3 spans 14 residues. Germline V gene sequence: CDR1 DFQATT, CDR2 SNEGSKA (reference sequence). V was clipped by 4 bases and J by 4 bases; unmatched bases: 9. CDR3 nucleotides: TGCAGTGCTACTCGCACAGGGACAGCCTATGGCTACACCTTC. Its translation is CSATRTGTAYGYTF.

The chain recombines TRBV6-1 with TRBJ2-2; D not certain. The CDR3 runs 13 residues. Germline CDR1 MNHNS, CDR2 SASEGT. V lost 1 base, J lost 10 bases, and 10 bases lay in between. CDR3 loop: CASSEVTGVELFF. The DNA of the CDR3 is TGTGCCAGCAGTGAAGTGACGGGCGTGGAGCTGTTTTTT.

V is TRBV7-9 and J is TRBJ2-7, with a weak D call TRBD1 (6 bases). The CDR3 has 18 amino acids. CDR1 is SEHNR, CDR2 FQNEAQ, per germline (reference sequence). Trimming took off 1 base at V and 3 bases at J, with 22 bases between the two ends. The CDR3 DNA sequence: TGTGCCAGCAGCTTAGAATACAGGACAGACATTTTGAACTACGAGCAGTACTTC. Its protein is CASSLEYRTDILNYEQYF.

This rearrangement joins TRBV5-1 to TRBJ1-1; the match to TRBD1 covers 7 bases. The junction had 4 bases not matched to a gene; V was cut back by 3 bases and J by 5 bases. The CDR3 loop spans 13 amino acids. The germline V gene has CDR1 SGHRS and CDR2 YFSETQ. The CDR3 here is CASSSTDRTEAFF. CDR3 bases: TGCGCCAGCAGCTCCACGGACAGGACTGAAGCTTTCTTT.

This clonotype was observed a single time. This sequence may be a read error, since a much larger clone differs from it by one base. This chain uses TRBV20-1 with TRBJ1-5; D uncertain. Germline V gene data show CDR1 as DFQATT and CDR2 as SNEGSKA (reference sequence). The CDR3 extends over 13 amino acids. V shed 1 base and J shed 1 base, with 5 bases lying between them. CDR3 in DNA: TGCAGTGCTAGAGTGGACAGCAATCAGCCCCAGCATTTT. Translating it yields CSARVDSNQPQHF.

A remark on this clonotype: One junction end does not reproduce the germline sequence, and a read error may be involved. The chain couples TRBV10-3 to TRBJ2-7; TRBD2 might be the D (6 bases). Per germline, CDR1 ENHRY and CDR2 SYGVKD. CDR3 size: 15 residues. The CDR3 DNA is TGTGCCAGCAGTTATTTGGCTAGCGTGGACTACGAGCAGTACTTC. This translates into CASSYLASVDYEQYF.

The chain links TRBV10-3 to TRBJ1-6; 8 bases line up with TRBD1. V dropped 6 bases and J dropped 6; count of bases not matched to a gene: 7. The germline CDR1 and CDR2 sequences are ENHRY and SYGVKD. The CDR3 contains 15 residues. CDR3 residues: CAIRRGQDLNSPLHF. The CDR3 DNA reads TGTGCCATCAGGAGGGGACAGGACCTTAATTCACCCCTCCACTTT.

The chain joins TRBV29-1 to TRBJ2-1; perhaps TRBD2 as D (6 bases). From germline, CDR1 is SQVTM and CDR2 ANQGSEA. Trimming shortened V by 7 bases and J by 3 bases, and 16 bases separated the two germline ends. The length of the CDR3 is 14 residues. CDR3 sequence (DNA): TGCAGCGCCCGTAACCGGGGGAGCTACAATGAGCAGTTCTTC. This sequence encodes CSARNRGSYNEQFF.

With respect to this clonotype: This may arise from a read error, as a much more abundant clone is one base away. V and J are TRBV19 and TRBJ1-5; D might be TRBD1 (6 bases). The CDR3 is 16 amino acids. CDR1 and CDR2 from the germline V gene are LNHDA and SQIVND (reference sequence). CDR3: CASSPQWGQDSGPQHF. CDR3 bases: TGCGCCAGCAGCCCTCAATGGGGCCAGGACAGCGGGCCCCAGCATTTT. Full variable domain (remainder filled in from reference TRBV19 and TRBJ1-5): DGGITQSPKYLFRKEGQNVTLSCEQNLNHDAMYWYRQDPGQGLRLIYYSQIVNDFQKGDIAEGYSVSREKKESFPLTVTSAQKNPTAFYLCASSPQWGQDSGPQHFGDGTRLSIL.

This clonotype was observed a handful of times. The chain recombines TRBV6-1 with TRBJ1-2; D unclear. V dropped 2 bases and J dropped 7 bases, with 11 bases sitting between them. This CDR3 is 13 amino acids long. Germline CDR1 and CDR2: MNHNS and SASEGT. The CDR3 sequence is CASSELSGVGYTF. The DNA for the CDR3 is TGTGCCAGCAGTGAATTGAGTGGGGTTGGCTACACCTTC.